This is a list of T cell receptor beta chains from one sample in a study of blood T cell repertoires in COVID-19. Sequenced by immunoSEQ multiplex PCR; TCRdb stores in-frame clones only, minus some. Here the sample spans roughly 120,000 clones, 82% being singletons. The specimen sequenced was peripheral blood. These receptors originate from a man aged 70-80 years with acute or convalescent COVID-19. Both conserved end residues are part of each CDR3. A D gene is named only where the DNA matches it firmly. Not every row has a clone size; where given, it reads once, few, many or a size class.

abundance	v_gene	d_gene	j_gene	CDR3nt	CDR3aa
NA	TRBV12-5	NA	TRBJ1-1	TGTGCTAGTGCTATGGGGGGGAACACTGAAGCTTTCTTT	CASAMGGNTEAFF
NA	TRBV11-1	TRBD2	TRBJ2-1	TGTGCCAGCAGCTTTTATGGGACTAGCGGGTTGAATGAGCAGTTCTTC	CASSFYGTSGLNEQFF
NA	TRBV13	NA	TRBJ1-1	TGTGCCAGCAGCTTAGTCGGGGGGAGGAACACTGAAGCTTTCTTT	CASSLVGGRNTEAFF
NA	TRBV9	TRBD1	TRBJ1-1	TGTGCCAGCAGCGAGGGGGGACAGGGGTTCACTGAAGCTTTCTTT	CASSEGGQGFTEAFF
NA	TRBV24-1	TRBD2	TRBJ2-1	TGTGCCACCAGTGATTTTAGCGGGGGGGCCGTTGAGCAGTTCTTC	CATSDFSGGAVEQFF
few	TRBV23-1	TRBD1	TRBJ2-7	TGCGCCAGCAGTCAATCGGGACAGGTCTACGAGCAGTACTTC	CASSQSGQVYEQYF
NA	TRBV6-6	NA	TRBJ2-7	TGTGCCAGCAGTGCGGGACAGAGGATTTACTACGAGCAGTACTTC	CASSAGQRIYYEQYF
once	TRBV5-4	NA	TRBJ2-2	TGTGCCAGCAGCTTGAGAAGGGGTACAGGGACCGGGGAGCTGTTTTTT	CASSLRRGTGTGELFF
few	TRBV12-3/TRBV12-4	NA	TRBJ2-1	TGTGCCAGCACCGTCTACAATGAGCAGTTCTTC	CASTVYNEQFF
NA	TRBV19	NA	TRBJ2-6	TGTGCCAGTGGCCCAGGGAACTCTGGGGCCAACGTCCTGACTTTC	CASGPGNSGANVLTF
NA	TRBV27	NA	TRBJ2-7	TGTGCCAGCAGTTTAACTGGACTAGGGGGTCTCGAGCAGTACTTC	CASSLTGLGGLEQYF
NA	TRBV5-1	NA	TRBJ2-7	TGCGCCAGCAGCTTAGAAGGGAACGGACTGTACTTC	CASSLEGNGLYF
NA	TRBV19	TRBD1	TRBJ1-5	TGTGCCAAGACGACAGGGTCTTGTCAGCCCCAGCATTTT	CAKTTGSCQPQHF
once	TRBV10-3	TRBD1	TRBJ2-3	TGTGCCACTCAGGGGGCGATGACGGATACGCAGTATTTT	CATQGAMTDTQYF
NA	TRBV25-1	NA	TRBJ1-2	TGTGCCAGCAGTGCCCACGACAGGCCTACCTATGGCTACACCTTC	CASSAHDRPTYGYTF
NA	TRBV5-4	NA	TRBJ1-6	TGTGCCAGCAGCTTGGGAGGGAGCTCCTATAATTCACCCCTCCACTTT	CASSLGGSSYNSPLHF
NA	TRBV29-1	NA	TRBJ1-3	TGCAGCGTTGGGGAAAGGACTCGCTTCTCTGGAAACACCATATATTTT	CSVGERTRFSGNTIYF
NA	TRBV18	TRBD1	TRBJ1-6	TGTGCCAGCTCACCAATAGGACAGGGACTGGATTCACCCCTCCACTTT	CASSPIGQGLDSPLHF
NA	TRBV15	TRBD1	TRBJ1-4	TGTGCCACCAGCCCTACTCTGACAGGGCAAAAACTGTTTTTT	CATSPTLTGQKLFF
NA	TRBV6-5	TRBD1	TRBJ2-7	TGTGCCAGCAGGTTCGGGACAGGGGGTAACTACGAGCAGTACTTC	CASRFGTGGNYEQYF
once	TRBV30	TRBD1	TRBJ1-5	TGTGCCTGGGGGCTCGACAGGGGGGCAAATCAGCCCCAGCATTTT	CAWGLDRGANQPQHF
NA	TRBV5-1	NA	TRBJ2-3	TGCGCCAGCAGCTTGGAGAGCGGCCACACAGATACGCAGTATTTT	CASSLESGHTDTQYF
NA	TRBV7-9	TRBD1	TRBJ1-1	TGTGCCAGCAGCTCCGGGACAGGGGGCGCGGGAACTGAAGCTTTCTTT	CASSSGTGGAGTEAFF
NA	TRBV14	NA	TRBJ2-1	TGTGCCAGCAGCCAACACCTCTCCAGGGTCACCTACAATGAGCAGTTCTTC	CASSQHLSRVTYNEQFF
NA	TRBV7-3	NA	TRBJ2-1	TGTGCCAGCAGCTTAAGGGACACTTCCTACAATGAGCAGTTCTTC	CASSLRDTSYNEQFF